This is a list of T cell receptor beta chains from one sample in a study of cytomegalovirus exposure and HLA in healthy donors. Repertoires were generated with immunoSEQ multiplex PCR, while TCRdb's copy carries only in-frame clones and drops some. This table has roughly 150,000 clones, 88% appearing once. Material for sequencing was PBMCs. The receptors come from a man younger than 35 in good health and CMV-seronegative. Both conserved end residues are part of each CDR3. D genes are given only for firm matches. The listing skips clone size in some rows; elsewhere it reads once, few, many or a size class.

>TRBJ1-2|once|TRBV29-1|12|NA
CSVETADYGYTF
TGCAGCGTTGAAACAGCAGACTATGGCTACACCTTC
>TRBJ1-1|NA|TRBV29-1|15|NA
CSVRRDTESRSEAFF
TGCAGCGTTCGACGGGACACTGAGTCGAGGTCTGAAGCTTTCTTT
>TRBJ1-2|few|TRBV5-1|14|TRBD1
CASSLETGEPGYTF
TGCGCCAGCAGCTTGGAAACAGGGGAGCCGGGCTACACCTTC
>TRBJ1-1|few|TRBV19|13|NA
CASSILHDTEAFF
TGTGCCAGTAGTATTTTACACGACACTGAAGCTTTCTTT
>TRBJ1-5|NA|TRBV28|14|NA
CASGGIDSNQPQHF
TGTGCCTCTGGAGGGATCGATAGCAATCAGCCCCAGCATTTT
>TRBJ1-3|NA|TRBV13|17|TRBD1
CASSLDLRTGDGNTIYF
TGTGCCAGCAGCTTAGATTTACGGACAGGGGACGGAAACACCATATATTTT
>TRBJ1-2|NA|TRBV7-9|15|NA
CASSPPEVVNYGYTF
TGTGCCAGCAGCCCCCCCGAGGTAGTTAACTATGGCTACACCTTC
>TRBJ2-3|NA|TRBV27|17|TRBD2
CASSALPSGLAADTQYF
TGTGCCAGCAGTGCCCTCCCCTCAGGACTAGCGGCAGATACGCAGTATTTT
>TRBJ2-5|NA|TRBV5-6|17|TRBD2
CASSLALAGVEQETQYF
TGTGCCAGCAGCTTGGCCCTAGCGGGAGTAGAGCAAGAGACCCAGTACTTC
>TRBJ1-1|NA|TRBV29-1|13|NA
CSHRRAADTEAFF
TGCAGCCACCGTCGGGCAGCGGACACTGAAGCTTTCTTT
>TRBJ2-5|NA|TRBV19|13|NA
CVSSLEKRETQYF
TGTGTCTCTTCCTTAGAGAAACGGGAGACCCAGTACTTC
>TRBJ2-5|NA|TRBV11-2|16|TRBD2
CASSAGTSGGRETQYF
TGTGCCAGCAGCGCAGGGACTAGCGGGGGTCGGGAGACCCAGTACTTC
>TRBJ1-5|NA|TRBV6-5|13|NA
CASSQLQGQPQHF
TGTGCCAGCAGTCAATTGCAGGGTCAGCCCCAGCATTTT
>TRBJ2-2|NA|TRBV6-5|15|TRBD1
CASSYADRAEGELFF
TGTGCCAGCAGTTACGCCGACAGGGCCGAAGGGGAGCTGTTTTTT
>TRBJ1-1|NA|TRBV2|14|TRBD1
CASTPTGGYTEAFF
TGTGCCAGCACCCCGACAGGGGGATACACTGAAGCTTTCTTT
>TRBJ2-1|NA|TRBV4-1|17|TRBD1
CASSQPEGASSYNEQFF
TGCGCCAGCAGCCAACCCGAGGGGGCGAGCTCCTACAATGAGCAGTTCTTC
>TRBJ1-1|NA|TRBV19|14|TRBD1
CASSIGQGMTEAFF
TGTGCCAGTAGTATAGGACAGGGAATGACTGAAGCTTTCTTT
>TRBJ2-7|NA|TRBV7-2|15|TRBD1
CASSIKGTGPSEQYF
TGTGCCAGCAGCATTAAGGGGACAGGGCCCTCCGAGCAGTACTTC
>TRBJ2-7|NA|TRBV10-3|15|NA
CAIGVGSGETSEQYF
TGTGCCATCGGAGTTGGTTCGGGAGAAACCTCCGAGCAGTACTTC
>TRBJ2-7|NA|TRBV27|13|NA
CASSLDSLYEQYF
TGTGCCAGCAGTTTAGACAGCCTCTACGAGCAGTACTTC
>TRBJ1-2|NA|TRBV25-1|16|NA
CASSEPLGGTRDGYTF
TGTGCCAGCAGTGAACCTCTCGGTGGGACTCGGGATGGCTACACCTTC
>TRBJ2-2|NA|TRBV2|15|TRBD1
CASRSGTDNTGELFF
TGTGCCAGCAGATCCGGGACAGATAACACCGGGGAGCTGTTTTTT
>TRBJ1-1|many|TRBV5-1|12|NA
CASSLGATEAFF
TGCGCCAGCAGCTTGGGGGCGACTGAAGCTTTCTTT
>TRBJ1-1|NA|TRBV6-1|14|NA
CASSGPRGVTEAFF
TGTGCCAGCAGTGGCCCAAGGGGCGTCACTGAAGCTTTCTTT
>TRBJ2-5|NA|TRBV10-3|14|NA
CAIRSSEDQETQYF
TGTGCCATCCGTTCTAGCGAGGACCAAGAGACCCAGTACTTC
>TRBJ2-1|NA|TRBV4-2|13|NA
CASSQEFNNEQFF
TGTGCCAGCAGCCAAGAGTTTAATAATGAGCAGTTCTTC
>TRBJ2-1|NA|TRBV9|14|TRBD2
CASSGLATYNEQFF
TGTGCCAGCAGCGGACTAGCCACCTACAATGAGCAGTTCTTC
>TRBJ2-3|NA|TRBV28|16|TRBD1
CASSFGQGAYTDTQYF
TGTGCCAGCAGTTTCGGACAGGGGGCATATACAGATACGCAGTATTTT
>TRBJ1-5|NA|TRBV4-1|14|NA
CASSRTGSNQPQHF
TGCGCCAGCAGCCGGACGGGGAGCAATCAGCCCCAGCATTTT
>TRBJ1-2|NA|TRBV27|14|NA
CASSATVANYGYTF
TGTGCCAGCAGTGCGACAGTAGCTAACTATGGCTACACCTTC
>TRBJ2-3|NA|TRBV25-1|16|NA
CASSELVVGPTDTQYF
TGTGCCAGCAGTGAATTGGTGGTGGGGCCCACAGATACGCAGTATTTT
>TRBJ2-7|NA|TRBV10-3|15|NA
CAISTSKRAQHEQYF
TGTGCCATCAGTACCTCCAAGCGGGCCCAGCACGAGCAGTACTTC
>TRBJ1-2|NA|TRBV2|13|TRBD1
CASPGQGARGYTF
TGTGCCAGCCCGGGACAGGGGGCGCGGGGCTACACCTTC
>TRBJ1-2|NA|TRBV9|14|NA
CASSFREGDYGYTF
TGTGCCAGCAGCTTCCGGGAGGGCGACTATGGCTACACCTTC
>TRBJ1-2|NA|TRBV19|15|NA
CASKDYQDRSYGYTF
TGTGCCAGTAAGGATTACCAGGACAGATCCTATGGCTACACCTTC
>TRBJ1-3|NA|TRBV14|13|TRBD1
CASSLPGTGGQYF
TGTGCCAGCAGCCTTCCCGGGACAGGGGGGCAATATTTT
>TRBJ1-1|NA|TRBV5-1|16|TRBD1
CASSLGWGQGSTEAFF
TGCGCCAGCAGCCTAGGATGGGGACAGGGAAGCACTGAAGCTTTCTTT
>TRBJ1-4|NA|TRBV6-1|15|TRBD1
CASSEAKEGAEKLFF
TGTGCCAGCAGTGAAGCGAAAGAGGGGGCTGAAAAACTGTTTTTT
>TRBJ1-1|NA|TRBV5-6|14|NA
CASSLGTRGTEAFF
TGTGCCAGCAGCCTGGGGACCAGGGGCACTGAAGCTTTCTTT
>TRBJ2-7|NA|TRBV7-9|15|TRBD1
CASSLGTGVGYEQYF
TGTGCCAGCAGCTTAGGGACAGGGGTCGGCTACGAGCAGTACTTC
>TRBJ1-2|NA|TRBV7-9|13|NA
CASSLEREDGYTF
TGTGCCAGCAGCTTAGAAAGGGAGGACGGCTACACCTTC
>TRBJ1-3|NA|TRBV4-1|16|NA
CASSQGYSASGNTIYF
TGCGCCAGCAGCCAAGGATACAGTGCCTCTGGAAACACCATATATTTT
>TRBJ2-7|NA|TRBV4-2|15|NA
CASSQVSGSSYEQYF
TGTGCCAGCAGCCAAGTATCCGGGTCCTCCTACGAGCAGTACTTC
>TRBJ1-2|NA|TRBV7-2|17|NA
CASSLEVPRGRDYGYTF
TGTGCCAGCAGCTTAGAGGTCCCCAGAGGGCGCGACTATGGCTACACCTTC
>TRBJ2-5|NA|TRBV29-1|18|TRBD2
CSVVPRLAGADLAETQYF
TGCAGCGTTGTACCCCGACTAGCGGGAGCCGACCTTGCAGAGACCCAGTACTTC
>TRBJ2-3|once|TRBV27|13|NA
CAIRGLGTDTQYF
TGTGCCATCCGAGGGTTGGGCACAGATACGCAGTATTTT
>TRBJ2-3|NA|TRBV27|14|NA
CASSLLSPTDTQYF
TGTGCCAGCAGTTTACTATCTCCCACAGATACGCAGTATTTT
>TRBJ1-4|NA|TRBV2|16|TRBD1
CASSDAGGSTNEKLFF
TGTGCCAGCAGTGATGCAGGGGGGTCAACTAATGAAAAACTGTTTTTT
>TRBJ1-2|NA|TRBV27|12|NA
CASSLTGHGYTF
TGTGCCAGCAGTCTCACAGGGCATGGCTACACCTTC
>TRBJ2-3|NA|TRBV6-4|17|NA
CASILANQSEGTDTQYF
TGTGCCAGCATTCTCGCCAATCAGTCGGAGGGCACAGATACGCAGTATTTT
>TRBJ2-5|NA|TRBV5-1|15|TRBD2
CASSSGTSLQETQYF
TGCGCCAGCAGCTCGGGGACTAGCCTCCAAGAGACCCAGTACTTC
>TRBJ1-5|NA|TRBV27|15|TRBD1
CASSSDRVSNQPQHF
TGTGCCAGCAGTTCAGACAGGGTTAGCAATCAGCCCCAGCATTTT
>TRBJ2-7|NA|TRBV5-4|15|NA
CASSLAAGLTYEQYF
TGTGCCAGCAGCTTGGCCGCGGGGCTGACCTACGAGCAGTACTTC
>TRBJ1-3|NA|TRBV6-1|14|NA
CASGVAHLRNTIYF
TGTGCCAGCGGAGTCGCGCACCTGAGAAACACCATATATTTT
>TRBJ1-2|NA|TRBV6-5|13|TRBD1
CASTLGQSYGYTF
TGTGCCAGCACCCTGGGACAGAGCTATGGCTACACCTTC